This T cell receptor beta chain was captured in a study of blood T cells in healthy people across ages. The second PCR ran about 6 to 11 cycles with a sample-barcoded 5' primer and J-beta primers. TCRdb re-derived calls from the 5' RACE reads in MiXCR, one entry per CDR3 protein. The data contain over 700,000 distinct CDR3 sequences, about 53% of them singletons. This TCR derives from a man at least 80 years old in good health. The sequencing input was blood.

Here the CDR3 DNA reads TGTGCCAGTAGTATAGAGGGGGGCGCGGGTAGCGGGAATAATGAGCAGTTCTTC. Residues: CASSIEGGAGSGNNEQFF. This chain uses TRBV19 with TRBJ2-1; 8 nucleotides match TRBD2. The CDR3 has 18 amino acids. Germline loops: CDR1 LNHDA, CDR2 SQIVND (reference sequence). Trimming cost V 0 bases and J 7 bases; bases outside gene matches: 14.